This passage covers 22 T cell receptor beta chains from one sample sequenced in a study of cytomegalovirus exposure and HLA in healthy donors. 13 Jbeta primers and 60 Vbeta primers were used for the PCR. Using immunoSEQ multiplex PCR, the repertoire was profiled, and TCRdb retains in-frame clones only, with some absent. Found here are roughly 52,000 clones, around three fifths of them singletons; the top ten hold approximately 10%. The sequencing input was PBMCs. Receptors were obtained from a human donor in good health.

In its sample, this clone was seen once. The CDR3 DNA reads TGTGCCAGCTCCTCTTCCGGGGGAGGTACTGAAGCTTTCTTT. It yields the protein CASSSSGGGTEAFF. The chain employs TRBV13 and TRBJ1-1, with D tentatively TRBD1 (5 bases). CDR3 length equals 14 residues. V lost 8 bases and J 5 bases, leaving 18 bases between the germline ends. Germline V lookup: CDR1 PRHDT, CDR2 FYEKMQ (reference sequence).

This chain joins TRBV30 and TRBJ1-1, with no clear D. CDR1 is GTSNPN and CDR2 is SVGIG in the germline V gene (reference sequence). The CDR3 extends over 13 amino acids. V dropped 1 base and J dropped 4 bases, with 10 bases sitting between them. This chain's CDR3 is CAWSGEGGTEAFF. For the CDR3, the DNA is TGTGCCTGGAGTGGGGAGGGAGGCACTGAAGCTTTCTTT.

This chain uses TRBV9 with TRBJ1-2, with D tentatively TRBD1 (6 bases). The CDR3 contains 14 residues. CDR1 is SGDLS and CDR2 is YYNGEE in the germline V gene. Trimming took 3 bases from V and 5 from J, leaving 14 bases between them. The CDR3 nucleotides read TGTGCCAGCAGCGAGACACAGGGATCTTATGGCTACACCTTC. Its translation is CASSETQGSYGYTF.

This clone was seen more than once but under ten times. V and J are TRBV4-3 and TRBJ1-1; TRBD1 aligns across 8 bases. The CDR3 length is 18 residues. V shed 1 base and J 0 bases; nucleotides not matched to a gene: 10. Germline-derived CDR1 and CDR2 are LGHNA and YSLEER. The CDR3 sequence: CASSQGRPGGRMNTEAFF. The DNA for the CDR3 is TGCGCCAGCAGCCAAGGTCGGCCAGGGGGCAGGATGAACACTGAAGCTTTCTTT.

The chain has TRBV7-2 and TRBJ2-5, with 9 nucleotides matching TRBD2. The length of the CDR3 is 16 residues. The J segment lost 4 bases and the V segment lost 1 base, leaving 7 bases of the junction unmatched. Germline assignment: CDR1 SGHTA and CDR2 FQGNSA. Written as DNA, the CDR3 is TGTGCCAGCAGCTTAGGGGCGGGGGGGCTTAGAGAGACCCAGTACTTC. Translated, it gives CASSLGAGGLRETQYF.

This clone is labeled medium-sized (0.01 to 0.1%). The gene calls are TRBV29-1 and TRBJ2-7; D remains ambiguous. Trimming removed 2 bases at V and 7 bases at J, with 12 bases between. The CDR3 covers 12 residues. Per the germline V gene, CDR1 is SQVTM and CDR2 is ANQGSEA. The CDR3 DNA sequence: TGCAGCGTTGAACAGGTGACAAGAGAGCAGTACTTC. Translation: CSVEQVTREQYF.

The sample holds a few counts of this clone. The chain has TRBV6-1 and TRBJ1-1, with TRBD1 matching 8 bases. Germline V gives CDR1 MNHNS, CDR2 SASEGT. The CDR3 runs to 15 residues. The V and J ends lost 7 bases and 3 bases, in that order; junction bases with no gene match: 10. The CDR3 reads CASTRTGREDTEAFF. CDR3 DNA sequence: TGTGCCAGCACTAGGACAGGGAGAGAGGACACTGAAGCTTTCTTT.

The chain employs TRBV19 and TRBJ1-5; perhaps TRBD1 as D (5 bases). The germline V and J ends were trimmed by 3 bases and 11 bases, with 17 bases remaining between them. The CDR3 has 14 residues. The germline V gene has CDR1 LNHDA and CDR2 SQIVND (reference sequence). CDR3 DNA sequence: TGTGCCAGTAGTATTCCCCTGGGGGGTAGGGCCCAGCATTTT. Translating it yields CASSIPLGGRAQHF.

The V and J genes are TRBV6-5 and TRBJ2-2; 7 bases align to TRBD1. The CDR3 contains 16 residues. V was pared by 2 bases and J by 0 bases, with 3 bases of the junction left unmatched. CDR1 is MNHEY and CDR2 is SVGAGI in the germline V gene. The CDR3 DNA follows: TGTGCCAGCAGTTACCCCCAGGGGGCGAACACCGGGGAGCTGTTTTTT. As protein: CASSYPQGANTGELFF.

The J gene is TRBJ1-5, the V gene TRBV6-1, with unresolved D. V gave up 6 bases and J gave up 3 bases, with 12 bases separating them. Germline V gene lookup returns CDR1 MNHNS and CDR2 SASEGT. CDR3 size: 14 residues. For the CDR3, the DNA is TGTGCCAGCAGAAGAACGGGGTCCAATCAGCCCCAGCATTTT. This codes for CASRRTGSNQPQHF.

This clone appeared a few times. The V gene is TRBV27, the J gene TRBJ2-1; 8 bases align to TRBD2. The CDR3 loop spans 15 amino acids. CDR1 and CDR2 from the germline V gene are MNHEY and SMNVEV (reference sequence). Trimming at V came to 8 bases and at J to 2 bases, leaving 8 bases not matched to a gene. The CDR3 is CASARLAYTYNEQFF. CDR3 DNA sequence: TGTGCCAGCGCCAGACTAGCGTACACCTACAATGAGCAGTTCTTC.

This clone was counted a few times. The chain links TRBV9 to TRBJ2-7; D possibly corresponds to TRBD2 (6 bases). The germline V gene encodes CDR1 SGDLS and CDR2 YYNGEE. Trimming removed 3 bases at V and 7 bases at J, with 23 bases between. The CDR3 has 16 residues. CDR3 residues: CASSARHRDSSSEQYF. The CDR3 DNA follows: TGTGCCAGCAGCGCCCGGCACCGGGACTCTAGCTCGGAGCAGTACTTC.

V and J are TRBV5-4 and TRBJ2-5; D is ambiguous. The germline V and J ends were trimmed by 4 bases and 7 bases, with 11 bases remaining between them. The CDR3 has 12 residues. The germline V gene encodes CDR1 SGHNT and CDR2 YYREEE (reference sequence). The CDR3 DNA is TGTGCCAGCAGCCTTAAAACGGGGACCCAGTACTTC. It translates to CASSLKTGTQYF.

The CDR3 nucleotides read TGTGCCAGCAGCTCCGGAACAGGGGGCCGGGCTGAAGCTTTCTTT. Translating it yields CASSSGTGGRAEAFF. The chain employs TRBV7-6 and TRBJ1-1; 9 bases line up with TRBD1. With V trimmed by 4 bases and J by 6 bases, 9 bases remained unmatched. Germline CDR1 reads SGHVS; CDR2 reads FNYEAQ. The CDR3 is 15 amino acids.

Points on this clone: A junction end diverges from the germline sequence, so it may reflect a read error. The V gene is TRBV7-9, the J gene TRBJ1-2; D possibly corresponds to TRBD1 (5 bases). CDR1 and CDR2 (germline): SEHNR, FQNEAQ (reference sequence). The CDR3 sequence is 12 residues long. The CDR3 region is CSSSLVQGGYTF. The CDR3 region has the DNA TGTTCCAGCAGCTTAGTTCAGGGTGGCTACACCTTC. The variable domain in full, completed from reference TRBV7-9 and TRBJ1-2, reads DTGVSQNPRHKITKRGQNVTFRCDPISEHNRLYWYRQTLGQGPEFLTYFQNEAQLEKSRLLSDRFSAERPKGSFSTLEIQRTEQGDSAMYLCSSSLVQGGYTFGSGTRLTVV.

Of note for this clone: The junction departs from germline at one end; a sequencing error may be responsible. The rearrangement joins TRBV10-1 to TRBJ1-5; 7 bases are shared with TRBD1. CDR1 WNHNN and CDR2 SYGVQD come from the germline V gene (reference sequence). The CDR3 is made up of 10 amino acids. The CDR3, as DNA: TGCGCCACCACAGGGGATGCCAGTGGGTTT. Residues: CATTGDASGF.

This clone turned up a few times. Here the CDR3 DNA reads TGTGCCAGTAGTATAACGGACTACTCTTATTATGGCTACACCTTC. This gives the protein CASSITDYSYYGYTF. The chain combines TRBV19 with TRBJ1-2; D unclear. The CDR3 totals 15 residues. CDR1 LNHDA and CDR2 SQIVND come from the germline V gene (reference sequence). V was cut by 2 bases and J by 5 bases, with 15 bases left in between.

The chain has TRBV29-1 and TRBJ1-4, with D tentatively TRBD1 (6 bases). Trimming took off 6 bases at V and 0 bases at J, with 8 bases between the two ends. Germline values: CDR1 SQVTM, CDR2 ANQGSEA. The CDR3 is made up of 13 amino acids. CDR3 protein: CSVGTSTNEKLFF. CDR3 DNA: TGCAGCGTAGGGACATCAACTAATGAAAAACTGTTTTTT.

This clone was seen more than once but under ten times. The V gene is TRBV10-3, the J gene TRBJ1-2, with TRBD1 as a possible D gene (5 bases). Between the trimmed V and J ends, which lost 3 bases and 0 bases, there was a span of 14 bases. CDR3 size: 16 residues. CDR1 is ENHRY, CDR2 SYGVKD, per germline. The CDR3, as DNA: TGTGCCATCAGTGACCCCCGACAGACCTCTAACTATGGCTACACCTTC. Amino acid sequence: CAISDPRQTSNYGYTF.

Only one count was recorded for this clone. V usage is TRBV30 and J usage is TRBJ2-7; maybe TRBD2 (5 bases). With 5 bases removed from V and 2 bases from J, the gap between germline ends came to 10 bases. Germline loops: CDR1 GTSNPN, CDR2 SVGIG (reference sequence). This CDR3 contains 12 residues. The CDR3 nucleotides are TGTGCCTGGGCCGGGATAACCTACGAGCAGTACTTC. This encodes CAWAGITYEQYF.

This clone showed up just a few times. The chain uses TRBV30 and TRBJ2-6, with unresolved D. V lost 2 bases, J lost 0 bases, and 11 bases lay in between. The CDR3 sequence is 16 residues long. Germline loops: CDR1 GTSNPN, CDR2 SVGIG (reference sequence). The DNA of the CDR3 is TGTGCCTGGAGTTTGAGCCGGTTCTCTGGGGCCAACGTCCTGACTTTC. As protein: CAWSLSRFSGANVLTF.

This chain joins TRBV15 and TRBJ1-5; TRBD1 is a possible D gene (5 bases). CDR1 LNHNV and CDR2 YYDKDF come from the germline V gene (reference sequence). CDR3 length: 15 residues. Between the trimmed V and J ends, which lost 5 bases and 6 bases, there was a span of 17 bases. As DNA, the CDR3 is TGTGCCACCAGCTCGAAGACGGGGGGGGTTCAGCCCCAGCATTTT. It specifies CATSSKTGGVQPQHF.